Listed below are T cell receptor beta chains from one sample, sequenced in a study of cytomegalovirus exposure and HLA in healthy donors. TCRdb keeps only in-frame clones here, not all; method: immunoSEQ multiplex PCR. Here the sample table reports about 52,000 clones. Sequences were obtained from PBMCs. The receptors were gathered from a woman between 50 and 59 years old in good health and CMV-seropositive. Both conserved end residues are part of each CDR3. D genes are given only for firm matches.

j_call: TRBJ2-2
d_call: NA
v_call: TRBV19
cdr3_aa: CASSRVNTGELFF
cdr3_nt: TGTGCCAGTAGCAGGGTCAACACCGGGGAGCTGTTTTTT

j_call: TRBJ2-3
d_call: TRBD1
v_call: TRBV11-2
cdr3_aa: CASSLFGGRTGGDTQYF
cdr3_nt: TGTGCCAGCAGCTTATTCGGGGGCCGAACAGGGGGAGATACGCAGTATTTT

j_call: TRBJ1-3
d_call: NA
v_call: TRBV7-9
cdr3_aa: CASSLFRGSGNTIYF
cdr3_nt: TGTGCCAGCAGCTTATTTAGAGGATCTGGAAACACCATATATTTT

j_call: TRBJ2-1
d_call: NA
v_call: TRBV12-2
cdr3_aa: CASRPGQVFSYNEQFF
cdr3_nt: TGTGCAAGTCGCCCCGGACAGGTCTTCTCCTACAATGAGCAGTTCTTC

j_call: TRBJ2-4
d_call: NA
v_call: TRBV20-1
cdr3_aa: CSAQSPTVRYF
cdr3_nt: TGCAGTGCTCAGAGCCCAACAGTCCGGTACTTC

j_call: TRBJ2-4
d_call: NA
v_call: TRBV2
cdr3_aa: CASSEEGLAKNIQYF
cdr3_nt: TGTGCCAGCAGTGAAGAGGGGCTAGCCAAAAACATTCAGTACTTC

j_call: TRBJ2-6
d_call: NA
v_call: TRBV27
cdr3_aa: CASSFLPSGANVLTF
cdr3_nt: TGTGCCAGCAGTTTCCTCCCCTCTGGGGCCAACGTCCTGACTTTC

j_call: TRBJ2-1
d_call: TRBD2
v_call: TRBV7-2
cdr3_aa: CASSRVGTSANEQFF
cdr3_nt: TGTGCCAGCAGCCGCGTCGGGACTAGCGCCAATGAGCAGTTCTTC

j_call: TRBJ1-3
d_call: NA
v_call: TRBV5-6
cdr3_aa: CASSPGTVRNTIYF
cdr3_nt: TGTGCCAGCAGCCCGGGAACAGTAAGAAACACCATATATTTT

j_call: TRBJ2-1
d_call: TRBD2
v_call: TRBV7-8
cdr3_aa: CASSLGGGKLHEQFF
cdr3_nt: TGTGCCAGCAGCTTAGGGGGGGGGAAACTCCATGAGCAGTTCTTC

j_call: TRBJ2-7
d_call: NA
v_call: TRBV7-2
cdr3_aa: CASSLGLGSSEQYF
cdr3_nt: TGTGCCAGCAGCTTAGGACTAGGGTCCTCCGAGCAGTACTTC

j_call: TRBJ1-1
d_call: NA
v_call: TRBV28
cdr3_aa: CASSLIDRNTEAFF
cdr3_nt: TGTGCCAGCAGCTTAATAGATCGGAACACTGAAGCTTTCTTT

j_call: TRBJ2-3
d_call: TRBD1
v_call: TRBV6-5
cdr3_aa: CASSPTGGAGGTQYF
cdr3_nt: TGTGCCAGCAGTCCTACAGGGGGCGCTGGGGGGACGCAGTATTTT